The 27 T cell receptor beta chains given below trace back to one sample, sequenced in a study of tumor-infiltrating lymphocytes in primary liver carcinoma. Blood RNA was derived from unsorted whole blood, and germline DNA was extracted too. Using a constant-region primer together with ProtoScript II reverse transcriptase, TCR beta cDNA was made from 500 ng of total RNA. ARM-PCR was slightly modified, and three nested multiplex PCR rounds with it gave rise to the TCR beta libraries. The first two PCR rounds used TRBV1-TRBV30 forward primers with a C-beta reverse primer, 10 to 11 cycles each. TCRdb reanalysed the multiplex PCR reads using MiXCR and keeps one entry per CDR3 protein. The top ten clones hold roughly 8.9% of a sample with some 320,000 distinct CDR3 sequences, 55% to 65% of them seen once. The sample comprised peripheral blood. These receptors originate from a man aged 35 to 55 with primary liver carcinoma and hepatitis B virus infection.

The chain combines TRBV4-2 with TRBJ2-7, with D unresolved. The germline gives CDR1 LGHNA, CDR2 YNFKEQ. CDR3 length: 15 residues. The V gene lost 10 bases and the J gene lost 4 bases, with 23 bases spanning the gap. CDR3 sequence (DNA): TGTGCCAATAGCCAAGATGCCCAGATAGGGTACGAGCAGTACTTC. It yields the protein CANSQDAQIGYEQYF.

As regards this clonotype: The junction departs from the called germline gene at one end, perhaps through a read error. This chain joins TRBV11-1 and TRBJ2-3; D is ambiguous. Germline V CDR1 and CDR2: SGHAT, FQDESV (reference sequence). This CDR3 has 13 amino acids. CDR3 residues: CASSFSSADTQFF. In DNA, the CDR3 is TGTGCCAGCAGCTTTTCGTCCGCAGATACGCAGTTTTTT.

With respect to this clonotype: A read error may explain this, as a much larger clone is one base away. The CDR3 carries no conserved terminal phenylalanine or tryptophan, so it likely arises from a read error. The V gene is TRBV29-1, the J gene TRBJ1-4; D remains unclear. Germline-derived CDR1 and CDR2 are SQVTM and ANQGSEA. The CDR3 loop spans 12 amino acids. V was trimmed by 1 base and J by 8 bases, leaving 8 bases between them. This chain's CDR3 is CSVEAGREKLFS. Written as DNA, the CDR3 is TGCAGCGTTGAAGCCGGACGGGAAAAACTGTTTTCT.

The chain couples TRBV7-9 to TRBJ2-1, with 13 bases fitting TRBD2. The CDR3 loop spans 16 amino acids. The V gene end was trimmed by 7 bases and the J gene end by 8 bases; junction bases not matched to a gene: 11. The germline V gene has CDR1 SEHNR and CDR2 FQNEAQ (reference sequence). DNA for the CDR3: TGTGCCAGCAACCCCGGACTAGCGGGAGACCGCGATGAGCAGTTCTTC. Its protein is CASNPGLAGDRDEQFF.

The chain couples TRBV7-9 to TRBJ1-2; D is undetermined. The CDR3 consists of 12 residues. Germline CDR1 SEHNR, CDR2 FQNEAQ (reference sequence). With 4 bases removed from V and 5 bases from J, the gap between germline ends came to 8 bases. The DNA for the CDR3 is TGTGCCAGCAGCTACGGGAGATATGGCTACACCTTC. This codes for CASSYGRYGYTF.

In DNA form, the CDR3 reads TGTGCCAGCAGTTTGGATATGGATCCCTACGAGCAGTACTTC. This gives the protein CASSLDMDPYEQYF. V gene TRBV28 combines with J gene TRBJ2-7, with unresolved D. CDR3 length: 14 residues. V lost 3 bases and J lost 2, with 11 bases in between. CDR1 and CDR2 from the germline V gene are MDHEN and SYDVKM.

The chain recombines TRBV6-2 or TRBV6-3 with TRBJ2-7; D gene unclear. Germline V gene lookup returns CDR1 MNHEY and CDR2 SVGEGT. Deletions cut 2 bases from V and 0 bases from J, with 11 bases between. There are 15 residues in the CDR3. The CDR3 nucleotides read TGTGCCAGCAGTTACCGTCCCTCGGACTCCTACGAGCAGTACTTC. It codes for CASSYRPSDSYEQYF.

On this clonotype: An end of the junction does not agree with germline; a read error may underlie this. The CDR3 nucleotides read TGCGCCAGCAGCTTTGGTAGCCTTCTAGCGGGAGGGCAGGGAGAGACCCAGTACTTC. The encoded protein is CASSFGSLLAGGQGETQYF. The chain couples TRBV11-2 to TRBJ2-5; the match to TRBD2 covers 12 bases. The CDR3 spans 19 residues. Germline V lookup: CDR1 SGHAT, CDR2 FQNNGV.

Turning to this clonotype: A much bigger clone sits one base away, suggesting this may be a read error. The CDR3 coding sequence is TGTGCCAGCACTCGAGGGACAATGGTCACTGAAGCTTTCTTT. It specifies CASTRGTMVTEAFF. The gene calls are TRBV6-6 and TRBJ1-1; D possibly corresponds to TRBD1 (6 bases). Germline CDR1 MNHNY, CDR2 SVGAGI (reference sequence). There are 14 residues in the CDR3. Trimming cost V 7 bases and J 4 bases, with 16 bases left between them.

Turning to this clonotype: Germline is not matched at one junction end, which may reflect a read error. The chain combines TRBV6-2 or TRBV6-3 with TRBJ2-7; 8 positions agree with TRBD2. This CDR3 is 14 amino acids long. Germline CDR1 and CDR2: MNHEY and SVGEGT. Here the CDR3 DNA reads TGTGTCAGCAGCCGGACGGGACTAGCCTACGAGCAGTACTTC. Residues: CVSSRTGLAYEQYF.

Turning to this clonotype: A much larger clone lies a single base off, so this may be a read error. This chain links TRBV6-2 or TRBV6-3 with TRBJ2-4, with a possible D match to TRBD2 (6 bases). The length of the CDR3 is 17 residues. The V gene's germline CDR1 is MNHEY and CDR2 SVGEGT. CDR3 sequence: CVSSYSITGVPKNIQYF. CDR3 bases: TGTGTCAGCAGTTACTCGATCACGGGAGTGCCCAAAAACATTCAGTACTTC.

With regard to this clonotype: A much larger clone differs from this one at a single base, so this may be a read error. The chain employs TRBV5-1 and TRBJ2-1, with D perhaps matching TRBD1 (5 bases). CDR1 and CDR2 from the germline V gene are SGHRS and YFSETQ. This CDR3 spans 14 amino acids. CDR3 region: CASCLASGSREQFF. The CDR3, as DNA: TGCGCCAGCTGCTTGGCCTCAGGGTCCCGTGAGCAGTTCTTC.

Concerning this clonotype: A much larger clone differs by one base, so this may be a read error. Because it lacks the conserved phenylalanine or tryptophan at the end, this CDR3 is likely a read error. The V gene is TRBV5-5, the J gene TRBJ2-1, with TRBD2 matching over 7 bases. CDR3 length: 17 residues. Trimming removed 4 bases from V and 2 bases from J; junction bases left unmatched: 12. CDR1 and CDR2 from the germline V gene are SGHKS and YYEKEE (reference sequence). CDR3 in amino acids: CASSPAWEGLTYNEQFY. The CDR3 DNA is TGTGCCAGCAGCCCGGCCTGGGAGGGCCTGACCTACAATGAGCAGTTCTAC.

The chain joins TRBV11-1 to TRBJ2-7; weak D call: TRBD2 (6 bases). V was clipped by 5 bases and J by 6 bases, with 29 bases between them. The CDR3 contains 18 residues. Germline CDR1 is SGHAT and CDR2 is FQDESV (reference sequence). Written as DNA, the CDR3 is TGTGCCAGCAGCCCTCTAAGTAGCGTGAGGGCCCGGGGGTGCGAGCAGTACTTC. Its translation: CASSPLSSVRARGCEQYF.

With respect to this clonotype: The germline gene is not matched at one end of the junction; a read error may be the cause. This chain uses TRBV6-5 with TRBJ2-3; the match to TRBD2 covers 13 bases. There are 15 residues in the CDR3. Germline loops: CDR1 MNHEY, CDR2 SVGAGI. The CDR3 coding sequence is TGTGCCAGTAACCCGGGACTAGCGGGAACAGGTACGCAGTATTTT. Protein sequence: CASNPGLAGTGTQYF.

This clonotype was counted a single time. One end of the junction does not line up with germline, which may come from a read error. The genes are TRBV11-3 and TRBJ2-1, with D tentatively TRBD2 (5 bases). The length of the CDR3 is 14 residues. Germline V gene lookup returns CDR1 SGHNT and CDR2 YENEEA. CDR3 DNA: TGTGACAGCAGCCCTGGGTTTGAGGGCAATAAGCAGTTCTTC. It codes for CDSSPGFEGNKQFF.

As for this clonotype: This may be a read error, as it is one base from a much larger clone. This rearrangement joins TRBV28 to TRBJ2-3, with a weak D call TRBD2 (7 bases). The CDR3 totals 14 residues. Trimming stripped 2 bases from V and 7 bases from J, with 13 bases between. Germline V lookup: CDR1 MDHEN, CDR2 SYDVKM. For the CDR3, the DNA is TGTGCCAGCAGTTTAGGGGGGGCAACAAATACGCAGTATTTT. Translating gives CASSLGGATNTQYF.

The chain is built from TRBV6-1 and TRBJ1-6, with D unresolved. Germline V gene lookup returns CDR1 MNHNS and CDR2 SASEGT. CDR3 length: 14 amino acids. V lost 4 bases and J lost 10, with 14 bases in between. CDR3 nucleotides: TGTGCCAGCAGTGTGTGGCAGCGGTTCTCACCCCTCCACTTT. Its protein is CASSVWQRFSPLHF.

Turning to this clonotype: Just one base apart from a much larger clone, this may be a read error. V gene TRBV29-1 combines with J gene TRBJ1-2; 7 positions agree with TRBD1. CDR3 length: 12 residues. The V and J ends lost 4 bases and 8 bases, in that order; junction bases with no gene match: 7. The V gene's germline CDR1 is SQVTM and CDR2 ANQGSEA. The CDR3, as DNA: TGCAGCGTTGGAGAGGGGGCAGGGGGCTACACCTTC. Amino acid sequence: CSVGEGAGGYTF.

This chain links TRBV11-3 with TRBJ2-5; D possibly matches TRBD1 or TRBD2 (5 bases each). V was shortened by 3 bases and J by 5 bases, with 22 bases between the two germline ends. The CDR3 spans 17 residues. Germline CDR1 reads SGHNT; CDR2 reads YENEEA. This CDR3 reads CASSFGASRSPLETQYF. The CDR3 bases are TGTGCCAGCAGCTTTGGGGCTAGCAGGAGTCCTTTGGAGACCCAGTACTTC.

This clonotype was seen a handful of times. V gene TRBV13 combines with J gene TRBJ2-1; 10 nucleotides line up with TRBD2. The CDR3 extends over 17 amino acids. After removal of 3 bases from V and 7 bases from J, the junction contained 12 bases not matched to a gene. Germline V gives CDR1 PRHDT, CDR2 FYEKMQ (reference sequence). The CDR3 reads CASSLISQAGGRNEQFF. The CDR3 DNA follows: TGTGCCAGCAGCTTGATATCCCAAGCGGGAGGGCGGAATGAGCAGTTCTTC.

V and J are TRBV11-1 and TRBJ2-3, with D uncertain. The V end lost 5 bases, the J end lost 6 bases, and 15 bases lay between the germline ends. Per the germline V gene, CDR1 is SGHAT and CDR2 is FQDESV (reference sequence). This CDR3 has 14 residues. The CDR3 reads CASSIGDKSDTQYF. The CDR3 DNA sequence: TGTGCCAGCAGCATCGGAGACAAGTCGGATACGCAGTATTTT.

The rearrangement uses TRBV11-2 and TRBJ2-1; 7 nucleotides match TRBD1. V dropped 6 bases and J dropped 5; count of bases not matched to a gene: 10. The CDR3 loop spans 15 amino acids. The germline gives CDR1 SGHAT, CDR2 FQNNGV. CDR3 residues: CASSWTGGEDNEQFF. The CDR3, as DNA: TGTGCCAGCAGTTGGACAGGAGGTGAGGACAATGAGCAGTTCTTC.

This rearrangement joins TRBV28 to TRBJ1-1; D gene uncertain. The CDR3 is made up of 13 amino acids. The germline V gene encodes CDR1 MDHEN and CDR2 SYDVKM. V lost 5 bases, J lost 5 bases, and 12 bases lay in between. The DNA for the CDR3 is TGTGCCAGCAGTATACTGGTGAGAACTGAAGCTTTCTTT. Protein sequence: CASSILVRTEAFF.

The sample holds one count of this clonotype. A read error may be the cause here, since a much bigger clone is one base away. This sequence joins TRBV6-5 and TRBJ2-7, with 7 bases matching TRBD2. The CDR3 is 15 amino acids. CDR1 and CDR2 (germline): MNHEY, SVGAGI. The CDR3 reads CASSLTGTNSYERYF. The CDR3 DNA sequence: TGTGCCAGCAGTCTCACCGGGACTAACTCCTACGAGCGGTACTTC.

In this sample, this clonotype turned up many times. The chain uses TRBV6-1 and TRBJ2-7; D possibly uses TRBD1 or TRBD2 (5 bases each). The germline V gene has CDR1 MNHNS and CDR2 SASEGT. This CDR3 spans 14 amino acids. Deletions cut 5 bases from V and 0 bases from J, with 11 bases between. CDR3: CASSHRDVSYEQYF. The CDR3, as DNA: TGTGCCAGCAGTCACCGGGACGTCTCCTACGAGCAGTACTTC.

This clonotype is a singleton in its sample. This may come from a read error, since a much larger clone is one base off. The chain recombines TRBV6-5 with TRBJ2-2, with D perhaps matching TRBD2 (6 bases). CDR3 size: 16 residues. Germline V gives CDR1 MNHEY, CDR2 SVGAGI. This chain's CDR3 is CARSYSPGANTGELFF. The CDR3 nucleotides are TGTGCCAGAAGTTACTCGCCGGGAGCGAACACCGGGGAGCTGTTTTTT.